This TCR beta chain was observed in a study of blood T cell repertoires in COVID-19. Adults between about 18 and 95 years of age took part from about two dozen US areas. Participant reports of clinical history set cohort assignment. Original processing methods: For nucleated cells, counts were estimated from reference gene primer amplification. TCRdb keeps only in-frame clones here, not all; method: immunoSEQ multiplex PCR. V and J calls and clone size follow that table, whereas D and trimming were derived from the DNA. The sample consists of approximately 220,000 clones, 65% to 85% of them appearing once. The specimen sequenced was PBMCs or T cells enriched from blood (not recorded which). The source is a woman in her thirties or forties who had recovered from COVID-19.

The CDR3 loop reads CAAADRDAYGYTF. Written as DNA, the CDR3 is TGTGCCGCTGCGGACAGGGATGCCTATGGCTACACCTTC. This chain uses TRBV19 with TRBJ1-2; TRBD1 aligns across 8 bases. J lost 4 bases, V lost 11 bases, and 9 bases had no gene match. Germline assignment: CDR1 LNHDA and CDR2 SQIVND (reference sequence). The CDR3 sequence is 13 residues long.